The subject of this entry is one T cell receptor beta chain. Its target is unknown. This entry belongs to a study of monozygotic twins with inflammatory bowel disease. Study-wide results and limits: Twins with IBD had fewer clonotypes in common with others than healthy twins, particularly during disease activity. On the inverse Simpson index, IBD patients scored lower for TCRbeta diversity than healthy co-twins.

The CDR3 covers 13 residues. Germline CDR1 reads GTSNPN; CDR2 reads SVGIG (reference sequence). Each sample's cDNA came from eight separate reactions. TCRdb re-called the 5' RACE reads; one entry per CDR3 protein, DNA not given. This listing includes 150,000 to 200,000 distinct CDR3 sequences. This TCR was sampled from a human donor with ulcerative colitis or Crohn's disease, or a healthy co-twin of an affected twin (not recorded which). V gene TRBV30 combines with J gene TRBJ2-1; TCRdb's D call of TRBD2 is untestable without DNA. Material: blood. The CDR3 is CASSRRSSYEQFF.